This entry lists 25 T cell receptor beta chains sequenced from one sample in a study of blood T cell repertoires in COVID-19 (dated by TCRdb to 2018 to 2020). The receptor library was made with the immunoSEQ multiplex PCR assay. TCRdb retrieved this table from immuneACCESS and kept in-frame rearrangements only. Not all clones are present; in checked studies, unresolved V genes account for under half, and no reason is known for the remainder. Present in this sample are just under 65,000 clones, roughly 82% of which were seen just once. Clones ranked in the top ten supply roughly 5.4% of the sample. The specimen was peripheral blood. The receptor source for this set is a human donor in a cohort sampled during active COVID-19.

This rearrangement joins TRBV2 to TRBJ1-1; 7 bases are a match to TRBD1. V was pared by 3 bases and J by 4 bases, with 11 bases of the junction left unmatched. The CDR3 contains 16 residues. Looked up from germline, CDR1 is SNHLY and CDR2 is FYNNEI. In DNA, the CDR3 is TGTGCCAGCAGTGAGAGATCAGGGGGGAGTCTCACTGAAGCTTTCTTT. It is translated as CASSERSGGSLTEAFF.

The rearrangement links TRBV2 to TRBJ1-2, with TRBD1 matching over 9 bases. Germline V gene data show CDR1 as SNHLY and CDR2 as FYNNEI. This CDR3 is 12 amino acids long. The ends lost 8 bases at V and 5 bases at J; junction bases unmatched: 3. The CDR3 here is CASGDRAYGYTF. CDR3 DNA sequence: TGTGCCAGCGGGGACAGGGCTTATGGCTACACCTTC.

The genes are TRBV10-3 and TRBJ1-5, with D unclear. Trimming stripped 3 bases from V and 4 bases from J, with 4 bases between. CDR1 is ENHRY and CDR2 is SYGVKD in the germline V gene. CDR3 size: 12 residues. CDR3 DNA sequence: TGTGCCATCAGTGACAGTAATCAGCCCCAGCATTTT. It codes for CAISDSNQPQHF.

The CDR3: CASSIGSVRGGPDTQYF. The CDR3 DNA reads as TGTGCCAGTAGTATAGGATCAGTGCGGGGGGGCCCAGATACGCAGTATTTT. The V gene is TRBV19, the J gene TRBJ2-3; 9 bases map to TRBD2. Germline V gene sequence: CDR1 LNHDA, CDR2 SQIVND (reference sequence). CDR3 size: 17 residues. V dropped 1 base and J dropped 4; count of bases not matched to a gene: 9.

This clone was observed a handful of times. The chain is built from TRBV5-5 and TRBJ1-4, with a tentative D call TRBD1 (5 bases). The CDR3 is 13 residues long. CDR1 SGHKS and CDR2 YYEKEE come from the germline V gene (reference sequence). With 9 bases removed from V and 5 bases from J, the gap between germline ends came to 14 bases. CDR3 DNA sequence: TGTGCCACTTCCGGGGGTTTAAATGAAAAACTGTTTTTT. Residues: CATSGGLNEKLFF.

The genes are TRBV20-1 and TRBJ1-1; unclear D gene. Germline V gene data show CDR1 as DFQATT and CDR2 as SNEGSKA (reference sequence). The V and J ends lost 3 bases and 5 bases respectively, with 7 bases between them. This CDR3 is built from 11 residues. CDR3: CSASFNTEAFF. DNA of the CDR3: TGCAGTGCTAGTTTCAATACTGAAGCTTTCTTT.

The V gene is TRBV4-1, the J gene TRBJ1-2, with 7 bases matching TRBD1. J was trimmed by 5 bases and V by 8 bases; bases with no gene match: 11. Germline CDR1 MGHRA, CDR2 YSYEKL. This CDR3 contains 14 residues. The CDR3 spells CASGRPGQDYGYTF. The DNA for the CDR3 is TGCGCCAGCGGACGACCCGGACAGGATTATGGCTACACCTTC.

V and J are TRBV5-1 and TRBJ2-2; a possible D gene is TRBD2 (6 bases). The CDR3 length is 15 residues. Trimming removed 0 bases at V and 6 bases at J, with 12 bases between. The germline CDR1 and CDR2 sequences are SGHRS and YFSETQ. CDR3 residues: CASSLAGGNAGELFF. CDR3 sequence (DNA): TGCGCCAGCAGCTTGGCCGGGGGAAATGCCGGGGAGCTGTTTTTT. Together with reference TRBV5-1 and TRBJ2-2, the CDR3 gives the full variable domain: KAGVTQTPRYLIKTRGQQVTLSCSPISGHRSVSWYQQTPGQGLQFLFEYFSETQRNKGNFPGRFSGRQFSNSRSEMNVSTLELGDSALYLCASSLAGGNAGELFFGEGSRLTVL.

This CDR3 reads CASSPSGGSNTGELFF. DNA for the CDR3: TGTGCCAGTAGTCCTAGCGGGGGCTCGAACACCGGGGAGCTGTTTTTT. The rearrangement uses TRBV19 and TRBJ2-2; 10 nucleotides agree with TRBD2. Germline V gene lookup returns CDR1 LNHDA and CDR2 SQIVND (reference sequence). This CDR3 is built from 16 residues. Losses at the gene ends were 5 bases for V and 0 bases for J; bases not matched to a gene: 3.

This clone showed up just once. This chain links TRBV11-2 with TRBJ1-5; 7 bases line up with TRBD1. The CDR3 sequence is 15 residues long. Germline CDR1 reads SGHAT; CDR2 reads FQNNGV. V shed 3 bases and J 0 bases; nucleotides not matched to a gene: 2. CDR3 region: CASSLRGHSNQPQHF. DNA for the CDR3: TGTGCCAGCAGCTTGAGGGGGCATAGCAATCAGCCCCAGCATTTT. Drawing the rest from reference TRBV11-2 and TRBJ1-5, the complete variable domain is EAGVAQSPRYKIIEKRQSVAFWCNPISGHATLYWYQQILGQGPKLLIQFQNNGVVDDSQLPKDRFSAERLKGVDSTLKIQPAKLEDSAVYLCASSLRGHSNQPQHFGDGTRLSIL.

The chain links TRBV7-8 to TRBJ1-1; no firm D call. There are 14 residues in the CDR3. Trimming took off 6 bases at V and 5 bases at J, with 16 bases between the two ends. Germline CDR1 SGHVS, CDR2 FQNEAQ. CDR3 in DNA: TGTGCCAGCAGTCCCTCAACGGGGAGGACTGAAGCTTTCTTT. Protein: CASSPSTGRTEAFF.

The V and J genes are TRBV18 and TRBJ2-7, with TRBD2 matching over 9 bases. Trimming removed 1 base from V and 5 bases from J; junction bases left unmatched: 9. Germline CDR1 and CDR2: KGHSH and LQKENI. This CDR3 contains 16 residues. The CDR3 loop reads CASSPRIAGGPDEQYF. For the CDR3, the DNA is TGTGCCAGCTCACCACGCATTGCGGGGGGGCCCGACGAGCAGTACTTC.

The chain combines TRBV19 with TRBJ2-7, with 9 bases that match TRBD1. J gave up 2 bases and V 5 bases, and 1 base lay outside the gene matches. The V gene's germline CDR1 is LNHDA and CDR2 SQIVND (reference sequence). This CDR3 has 13 amino acids. The CDR3 region is CASSRQGAYEQYF. For the CDR3, the DNA is TGTGCCAGTAGTCGACAGGGGGCCTACGAGCAGTACTTC.

The V call is TRBV28, the J call TRBJ1-4; D unclear. This CDR3 region has 13 residues. V was pared by 6 bases and J by 1 base, with 6 bases between. Germline V gene lookup returns CDR1 MDHEN and CDR2 SYDVKM. CDR3: CASSLITNEKLFF. The CDR3 coding sequence is TGTGCCAGCAGCCTTATAACTAATGAAAAACTGTTTTTT.

This clone was recorded many times. The V gene is TRBV2, the J gene TRBJ2-3; possibly TRBD2 for D (6 bases). V shed 6 bases and J shed 0 bases, with 13 bases lying between them. Germline loops: CDR1 SNHLY, CDR2 FYNNEI. The CDR3 consists of 15 residues. The CDR3 reads CASRVSGSSTDTQYF. The DNA of the CDR3 is TGTGCCAGCAGAGTTAGCGGCTCTAGCACAGATACGCAGTATTTT.

The rearrangement joins TRBV4-1 to TRBJ1-2, with D perhaps TRBD1 (5 bases). Trimming pared 2 bases from V and 7 bases from J, leaving 11 bases between. The CDR3 has 13 amino acids. CDR1 and CDR2 (germline): MGHRA, YSYEKL. The CDR3 spells CASSQQGMGGYTF. The DNA for the CDR3 is TGCGCCAGCAGCCAACAGGGTATGGGTGGCTACACCTTC.

This rearrangement joins TRBV5-1 to TRBJ1-4, with 8 bases that match TRBD1. Per germline, CDR1 SGHRS and CDR2 YFSETQ. Germline trimming cut 4 bases from V and 8 bases from J; bases unmatched to any gene: 10. The CDR3 sequence is 15 residues long. The CDR3 protein is CASSRDGQGGEKLFF. CDR3 nucleotide sequence: TGCGCCAGCAGCCGTGATGGACAGGGTGGAGAAAAACTGTTTTTT.

This chain uses TRBV7-7 with TRBJ2-5, with 7 bases lining up with TRBD1. V was pared by 5 bases and J by 1 base, with 4 bases of the junction left unmatched. CDR1 and CDR2 (germline): SSHAT, FNYEAQ (reference sequence). The CDR3 loop spans 14 amino acids. The CDR3 here is CASSRTGIQETQYF. The DNA for the CDR3 is TGTGCCAGCAGCCGGACAGGAATCCAAGAGACCCAGTACTTC.

The V gene is TRBV6-1, the J gene TRBJ1-1; TRBD1 might be the D (6 bases). This CDR3 has 14 amino acids. V was cut by 8 bases and J by 6 bases, with 19 bases left in between. Germline values: CDR1 MNHNS, CDR2 SASEGT. The CDR3 coding sequence is TGTGCCAGCGTAGGGGGGGTTAAGGGAGCTGAAGCTTTCTTT. This sequence encodes CASVGGVKGAEAFF.

This chain links TRBV7-2 with TRBJ2-5; D possibly corresponds to TRBD2 (6 bases). The germline V and J ends were trimmed by 6 bases and 5 bases, with 16 bases remaining between them. CDR3 length: 14 amino acids. The germline V gene encodes CDR1 SGHTA and CDR2 FQGNSA. CDR3 protein: CASRVNRDSETQYF. The DNA for the CDR3 is TGTGCCAGCAGGGTAAACCGGGACTCTGAGACCCAGTACTTC.

This sequence joins TRBV6-6 and TRBJ2-7; TRBD1 matches at 9 bases. CDR3 size: 15 residues. CDR1 and CDR2 from the germline V gene are MNHNY and SVGAGI (reference sequence). With V trimmed by 2 bases and J by 3 bases, 5 bases remained unmatched. The CDR3 region is CASSYQGQGSYEQYF. The CDR3 DNA is TGTGCCAGCAGTTACCAAGGACAGGGGAGCTACGAGCAGTACTTC.

The chain is built from TRBV18 and TRBJ2-3; 10 nucleotides match TRBD1. Trimming took 4 bases from V and 1 from J; bases not matched to a gene: 5. Germline values: CDR1 KGHSH, CDR2 LQKENI. This CDR3 has 16 residues. CDR3 sequence (DNA): TGTGCCAGCTCACTGACAGGGGGCTCGGGCACAGATACGCAGTATTTT. This translates into CASSLTGGSGTDTQYF.

V is TRBV6-1 and J is TRBJ2-4, with D perhaps TRBD1 (5 bases). V lost 1 base and J 4 bases, leaving 14 bases between the germline ends. This CDR3 comprises 16 residues. Germline CDR1 is MNHNS and CDR2 is SASEGT. The CDR3 sequence: CASSEGIGAVKNIQYF. The DNA of the CDR3 is TGTGCCAGCAGTGAAGGTATAGGGGCAGTTAAAAACATTCAGTACTTC.

The gene calls are TRBV24-1 and TRBJ1-5, with D possibly matching TRBD1 (6 bases). V lost 9 bases to trimming and J lost 7 bases, with 18 bases between them. The V gene's germline CDR1 is KGHDR and CDR2 SFDVKD. The length of the CDR3 is 14 residues. In DNA form, the CDR3 reads TGTGCCACCCCACCACGAGGGGGTAAACAGCCCCAGCATTTT. It is translated as CATPPRGGKQPQHF.

The V call is TRBV5-6, the J call TRBJ1-1, with 8 bases fitting TRBD1. This CDR3 is built from 14 residues. Germline lookup yields CDR1 SGHDT and CDR2 YYEEEE. The V and J ends lost 3 bases and 3 bases, in that order; junction bases with no gene match: 4. For the CDR3, the DNA is TGTGCCAGCAGCTCAGGGGGCTGGGACACTGAAGCTTTCTTT. Translating it yields CASSSGGWDTEAFF.